This TCR beta chain was retrieved from a study of blood T cell repertoires in COVID-19 (dated by TCRdb to 2020 to 2022). About the study as a whole: The collaborator samples originated in the United States, Italy and Spain and spanned the acute and convalescent phases of COVID-19. The material from the prospective study consisted of cDNA or gDNA derived from T cells, B-cell-depleted T cells, or PBMCs. Deeply sampled blood TCRbeta repertoires from subjects exposed to, actively infected with, or recovered from COVID-19 were included in the dataset. The repertoires were released in a freely available public database intended as a resource for research on the immune response to SARS-CoV-2. Samples were obtained from the ongoing ImmuneRACE study (first 160 participants) and from 1,254 subjects provided by 6 global collaborators. A de-identified subject ID, COVID-19 status, age in years and sex were almost always included in the sample metadata. Where HLA class I and class II types were available, the types were taken from metadata supplied by the sample provider, not from assay-based typing.

TCRbeta CDR3 regions were amplified from genomic DNA using the immunoSEQ Assay, a bias-controlled multiplex PCR. Regarding the original processing steps: Within the assay, amplification of reference gene primers was used to estimate how many nucleated cells each sample contained. To quantify the absolute abundance of each unique TCRbeta CDR3 rearrangement, sequence reads were collapsed and filtered. For each sample, productive Simpson clonality was calculated as the square root of Simpson's diversity index across productive rearrangements. The table comes from immuneACCESS by way of TCRdb, which keeps in-frame sequences with V and J called. Part of the clones is missing from these tables; in studies checked, under half for an unresolved V gene and the rest for unknown reasons. D and trimming were read from the DNA, whereas the V and J calls and clone size are those reported in that table. This sample lists roughly 290,000 clones; 70% to 90% were detected once. 7.8% of the sample is in the top ten clones.

Samples from volunteer blood donors who had recovered from COVID-19 were contributed by a second Seattle source. Each collaborating institution followed its own protocols to collect whole blood in K2EDTA tubes. For TCRbeta analysis, collaborators shipped samples as frozen whole blood, isolated PBMCs, or DNA extracted from either of those sample types. What the research found in general, with its limitations: The amount of clinical and demographic metadata varied by source and participant and was provided uncurated.

This clone has just a few counts. Its antigen remains undetermined. Base qualities were left out, and no much larger clone turns up one base away. V has 4 bases trimmed and J has 11 bases trimmed; junction bases matching no gene number 7. Sequences LNHDA (CDR1) and SQIVND (CDR2) are obtained from the germline V gene (reference sequence). From the cysteine up to the phenylalanine, the CDR3 has a length of 13 residues. Of all the DNA, just the CDR3 is kept, 39 bases in frame from base 1. Sequenced material: peripheral blood. This clonotype originated in a woman aged 45-59 years who had recovered from COVID-19. Recombination linked TRBV19 to TRBJ1-5; 8 bases in between match TRBD1. The bases read TGTGCCAGTAGTAACAGGGGGGGTGAAGCCCAGCATTTT. Translation gives CASSNRGGEAQHF.